This entry describes one T cell receptor (beta chain). The antigen is undetermined. Profiling relied on immunoSEQ multiplex PCR, and the TCRdb table lists in-frame clones only, not all of them. The table shows just over 60,000 clones, with around 75% occurring only once. The sample originates from a study of T cell responses to AZD1222 COVID-19 vaccine. Germline V CDR1 and CDR2: SGHVS, FQNEAQ. Trimming took 3 bases from V and 5 from J; bases not matched to a gene: 4. This CDR3 spans 16 amino acids. Study-wide findings and caveats: A mostly white British donor set with more females was recruited, and clonal diversity was possibly underestimated.

The sequences come from peripheral blood, collected on day 0 of AZD1222 vaccination. The V call is TRBV7-8, the J call TRBJ2-1, with 13 bases matching TRBD2. This TCR was recovered from an adult in good health. The CDR3 sequence: CASSFRLAGGNNEQFF. DNA of the CDR3: TGTGCCAGCAGCTTCCGACTAGCGGGGGGAAACAATGAGCAGTTCTTC.